The source of this TCR beta chain is a study of T-cell memory formation after mild COVID-19. At the level of the study: In these data, TCR clusters were largely donor specific.

Points from the study as a whole: Later expanders leaned CD4+, whereas day 15 to 85 contracting clones were balanced CD4/CD8.

TCRdb processed the 5' RACE reads anew with MiXCR; each CDR3 protein has one entry. The sample carries 250,000 or so distinct CDR3 sequences, more than 15% recorded once. This clonotype came up many times. The antigen is unknown. Germline values: CDR1 DFQATT, CDR2 SNEGSKA (reference sequence). Unmatched junction bases numbered 1, after V lost 3 bases and J lost 7 bases. This CDR3 comprises 13 residues. The rearrangement uses TRBV20-1 and TRBJ2-1; 12 positions agree with TRBD2. The receptor was derived from a man aged 18 to 30 who had mild COVID-19 (a few samples of this study predate the infection). Cell type and time point are not known. The sequencing sample was made of PBMCs or a T cell subset sorted from them (not recorded which). The chain's CDR3 is CSASGLAGNEQFF. CDR3 bases: TGCAGTGCTAGTGGACTAGCGGGGAATGAGCAGTTCTTC.